The TCR beta chain described here comes from a study of blood T cell repertoires in COVID-19. About the research overall: Samples came from the United States, Italy and Spain, spanning acute and convalescent COVID-19.

V lost 3 bases and J 5 bases, leaving 11 bases between the germline ends. The CDR3 loop spans 14 amino acids. In germline, CDR1 is SGHTA, CDR2 FQGTGA. Original handling: It was from reference gene primer amplification that nucleated cell counts were estimated. Profiled with immunoSEQ multiplex PCR; TCRdb holds only in-frame clones, not every one. V, J and clone size are taken as reported in that table, and D and trimming were inferred from the DNA itself. The table records tens of thousands of clones, 80% to 85% of them present only once. This chain connects TRBV7-3 to TRBJ2-1, with a tentative D call TRBD1 (5 bases). The sequencing sample was made of peripheral blood. This clonotype was sampled from a human donor with acute or convalescent COVID-19. The donor label of this sample is uncertain. CDR3 loop: CASSFQDTNNEQFF. CDR3 nucleotide sequence: TGTGCCAGCAGCTTCCAGGACACTAACAATGAGCAGTTCTTC.